This passage covers 15 T cell receptor beta chains from one sample sequenced in a study of T cells in localized non-small cell lung cancer. The assay was immunoSEQ multiplex PCR, and TCRdb's table has in-frame clones only and misses some. The sample has about 33,000 clones, about nine tenths seen once. The specimen was PBMCs, collected before any cancer treatment. The receptor set was obtained from a man between 40 and 70 years old with stage II lung adenocarcinoma.

Relative to its sample, this clone is medium-sized. The J gene is TRBJ1-5, the V gene TRBV10-3, with D perhaps matching TRBD1 (5 bases). Germline assignment: CDR1 ENHRY and CDR2 SYGVKD. V dropped 2 bases and J dropped 0 bases, with 11 bases sitting between them. The CDR3 consists of 16 residues. CDR3 region: CAISEGTYLSNQPQHF. CDR3 coding DNA: TGTGCCATCAGTGAGGGGACGTATCTTAGCAATCAGCCCCAGCATTTT.

The chain recombines TRBV6-1 with TRBJ1-1; D perhaps matches TRBD1 (5 bases). CDR1 and CDR2 (germline): MNHNS, SASEGT. Trimming removed 5 bases from V and 4 bases from J, with 14 bases in between. This CDR3 comprises 14 residues. The CDR3 region is CASSYGAGGTEAFF. The CDR3 DNA sequence: TGTGCCAGCAGTTATGGGGCCGGGGGCACTGAAGCTTTCTTT.

This sequence joins TRBV7-9 and TRBJ2-3; either TRBD1 or TRBD2 may fit D (6 bases each). This CDR3 contains 16 residues. Germline V gene data show CDR1 as SEHNR and CDR2 as FQNEAQ (reference sequence). V was trimmed by 5 bases and J by 0 bases, leaving 15 bases between them. The CDR3 bases are TGTGCCAGCAGCCTCACCCTAGGGGGGAGCACAGATACGCAGTATTTT. Translated, it gives CASSLTLGGSTDTQYF. The variable domain in full, with the rest retrieved from reference TRBV7-9 and TRBJ2-3, is DTGVSQNPRHKITKRGQNVTFRCDPISEHNRLYWYRQTLGQGPEFLTYFQNEAQLEKSRLLSDRFSAERPKGSFSTLEIQRTEQGDSAMYLCASSLTLGGSTDTQYFGPGTRLTVL.

This sequence joins TRBV11-3 and TRBJ2-1, with a weak D call TRBD2 (5 bases). Germline CDR1 is SGHNT and CDR2 is YENEEA. V was pared by 5 bases and J by 1 base, with 18 bases between. CDR3 length: 17 amino acids. Here the CDR3 DNA reads TGTGCCAGCAGCCTCAGGACGGCCCCGGGGTCCTACAATGAGCAGTTCTTC. This sequence encodes CASSLRTAPGSYNEQFF.

V gene TRBV7-2 combines with J gene TRBJ2-1, with D perhaps TRBD2 (6 bases). The germline gives CDR1 SGHTA, CDR2 FQGNSA. The CDR3 has 13 amino acids. V shed 5 bases and J shed 8 bases, with 13 bases lying between them. The CDR3 protein is CASSPGVGDEQFF. The DNA for the CDR3 is TGTGCCAGCAGCCCGGGGGTAGGGGATGAGCAGTTCTTC. The full variable domain, in which reference TRBV7-2 and TRBJ2-1 provide the parts outside the CDR3, is GAGVSQSPSNKVTEKGKDVELRCDPISGHTALYWYRQSLGQGLEFLIYFQGNSAPDKSGLPSDRFSAERTGGSVSTLTIQRTQQEDSAVYLCASSPGVGDEQFFGPGTRLTVL.

This clone showed up just a few times. The chain joins TRBV19 to TRBJ2-7; D may be TRBD1 or TRBD2 (6 bases each). V shed 6 bases and J shed 2 bases, with 11 bases lying between them. The germline V gene has CDR1 LNHDA and CDR2 SQIVND (reference sequence). The CDR3 covers 13 residues. The CDR3 loop is CASSRGGPYEQYF. In DNA, the CDR3 is TGTGCCAGTAGCCGAGGGGGGCCCTACGAGCAGTACTTC.

The chain joins TRBV6-5 to TRBJ2-1; 7 positions agree with TRBD2. Germline V CDR1 and CDR2: MNHEY, SVGAGI. The CDR3 is 15 amino acids. V lost 6 bases to trimming and J lost 9 bases; unmatched junction nucleotides: 14. In nucleotides, the CDR3 is TGTGCCAGCAGGGATGTAGCGGGTCCTTCTCTTGAGCAGTTCTTC. Its translation is CASRDVAGPSLEQFF.

This clone was observed once. The J gene is TRBJ2-2, the V gene TRBV9, with TRBD2 matching over 10 bases. This CDR3 is built from 17 residues. Trimming at V came to 0 bases and at J to 5 bases, leaving 7 bases not matched to a gene. Germline CDR1 SGDLS, CDR2 YYNGEE. CDR3 bases: TGTGCCAGCAGCGTAGAAGTTAGCGGGAGGAGGACCGGGGAGCTGTTTTTT. The encoded protein is CASSVEVSGRRTGELFF. Combining the CDR3 with reference TRBV9 and TRBJ2-2 gives the whole variable domain DSGVTQTPKHLITATGQRVTLRCSPRSGDLSVYWYQQSLDQGLQFLIQYYNGEERAKGNILERFSAQQFPDLHSELNLSSLELGDSALYFCASSVEVSGRRTGELFFGEGSRLTVL.

The chain joins TRBV12-5 to TRBJ1-2, with no clear D. Trimming pared 5 bases from V and 8 bases from J, leaving 12 bases between. The CDR3 runs to 12 residues. Germline V gene sequence: CDR1 LGHNT, CDR2 FRNRAP. The CDR3 region is CASGADLGGYTF. The CDR3 region has the DNA TGTGCTAGTGGTGCCGACCTGGGGGGCTACACCTTC. Full variable domain (missing parts from reference TRBV12-5 and TRBJ1-2): DARVTQTPRHKVTEMGQEVTMRCQPILGHNTVFWYRQTMMQGLELLAYFRNRAPLDDSGMPKDRFSAEMPDATLATLKIQPSEPRDSAVYFCASGADLGGYTFGSGTRLTVV.

This clone was found once. The chain links TRBV10-2 to TRBJ1-5, with a possible D match to TRBD1 (5 bases). The V end lost 3 bases, the J end lost 7 bases, and 19 bases lay between the germline ends. The CDR3 covers 16 residues. The germline gives CDR1 WSHSY, CDR2 SAAADI. CDR3 DNA: TGCGCCAGCAGTGAAGTTCCTTCGACAGTAGGACAGCCCCAGCATTTT. Its protein product is CASSEVPSTVGQPQHF.

V usage is TRBV10-3 and J usage is TRBJ2-5; 10 nucleotides align to TRBD2. J was trimmed by 2 bases and V by 8 bases; bases with no gene match: 5. The CDR3 loop spans 14 amino acids. Germline values: CDR1 ENHRY, CDR2 SYGVKD. The CDR3 region has the DNA TGTGCCATCTCTAGCGGGAGATATCAAGAGACCCAGTACTTC. It encodes CAISSGRYQETQYF.

The chain combines TRBV5-8 with TRBJ2-7, with 8 bases that match TRBD1. Germline values: CDR1 SGHTS, CDR2 YDEGEE. This CDR3 has 15 residues. V shed 2 bases and J 5 bases; nucleotides not matched to a gene: 9. The DNA for the CDR3 is TGTGCCAGCAGCTTTTTGTCAGGGGGCCAGAACGAGCAGTACTTC. Protein: CASSFLSGGQNEQYF. Looking up the rest from reference TRBV5-8 and TRBJ2-7 gives the full variable domain: EAGVTQSPTHLIKTRGQQATLRCSPISGHTSVYWYQQALGLGLQFLLWYDEGEERNRGNFPPRFSGRQFPNYSSELNVNALELEDSALYLCASSFLSGGQNEQYFGPGTRLTVT.

CDR3 bases: TGTGCCAGCAGCAAGGATTTTAGGGGAAACAGGGGAACTTCTGGGGCCAACGTCCTGACTTTC. Translated: CASSKDFRGNRGTSGANVLTF. The genes are TRBV21-1 and TRBJ2-6; TRBD1 is taken as the D call from the table, unchecked against the DNA. TRBV21-1 is a pseudogene. The CDR3 extends over 21 amino acids.

The chain couples TRBV29-1 to TRBJ2-3, with D maybe TRBD1 (5 bases). The CDR3 runs 12 residues. V was shortened by 6 bases and J by 1 base, with 8 bases between the two germline ends. The germline V gene encodes CDR1 SQVTM and CDR2 ANQGSEA. CDR3 sequence: CSVGQGTDTQYF. Here the CDR3 DNA reads TGCAGCGTGGGGCAGGGCACAGATACGCAGTATTTT.

The chain combines TRBV7-2 with TRBJ1-3; the match to TRBD1 covers 10 bases. The CDR3 covers 13 residues. Germline trimming cut 8 bases from V and 4 bases from J; bases unmatched to any gene: 2. Germline CDR1 SGHTA, CDR2 FQGNSA. The CDR3 DNA reads as TGTGCCAGCGGACAGGGGGACGGAAACACCATATATTTT. Its translation is CASGQGDGNTIYF.